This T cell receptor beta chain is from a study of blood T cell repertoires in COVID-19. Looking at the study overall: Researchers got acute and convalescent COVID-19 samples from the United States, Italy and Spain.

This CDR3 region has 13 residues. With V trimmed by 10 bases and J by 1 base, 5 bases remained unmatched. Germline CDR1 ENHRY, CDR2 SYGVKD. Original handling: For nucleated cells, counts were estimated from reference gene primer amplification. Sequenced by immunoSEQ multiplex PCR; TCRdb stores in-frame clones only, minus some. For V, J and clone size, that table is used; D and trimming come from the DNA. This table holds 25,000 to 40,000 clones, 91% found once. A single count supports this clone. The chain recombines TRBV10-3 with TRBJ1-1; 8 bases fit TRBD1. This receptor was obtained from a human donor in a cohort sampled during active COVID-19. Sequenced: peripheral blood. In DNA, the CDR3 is TGTGCCACCACCGGGACAGGGAACACTGAAGCTTTCTTT. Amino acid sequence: CATTGTGNTEAFF.